This entry concerns a single T cell receptor beta chain. Its antigen is unidentified. The DNA input per sorted-subset replicate PCR was about 220 ng, corresponding to some 33,000 T cell genomes. Profiling relied on immunoSEQ multiplex PCR, and the TCRdb table lists in-frame clones only, not all of them. The data hold about 2.2 million clones, with approximately 94% observed a single time. This sample is part of a study of shared clonotypes between healthy human individuals. Whole-study context: CD4 naive and memory got three plates each, CD8 naive two, CD8 memory one. Overall study results and limits: The study drew on few donors, limiting represented genetic and exposure-history diversity. Clonotypes shared by all four donors outscored non-shared clonotypes in generation probability.

Naive CD8 cells were CD45RO-negative, positively selected for CCR7, excluding terminally differentiated effector memory CD45RA+ cells. Trimming stripped 5 bases from V and 7 bases from J, with 21 bases between. CDR1 is SGHVS and CDR2 is FQNEAQ in the germline V gene. CDR3 length equals 16 residues. The chain uses TRBV7-8 and TRBJ1-5; D not certain. This TCR derives from a man aged 18 to 30 in good health. Some clones in this sample may be carry-over from other donors' samples. Sequenced material: naive CD8+ T cells from PBMCs. In DNA, the CDR3 is TGTGCCAGCAGCCTCTCAGTCGGGCCTCGGGGACAGCCCCAGCATTTT. This encodes CASSLSVGPRGQPQHF.